These 3 T cell receptor beta chains came from one sample sequenced in a study of somatic mutations in cytotoxic T cells in rheumatoid arthritis. Clones were read by immunoSEQ multiplex PCR, and TCRdb kept only the in-frame ones, dropping some. Found here are tens of thousands of clones, 82% of them singletons; the top ten hold about 7.7%. The source material was CD8+ T cells sorted from blood. Receptor source: an adult with rheumatoid arthritis.

This clone was counted once. The chain combines TRBV14 with TRBJ2-5; 8 nucleotides align to TRBD1. This CDR3 is built from 16 residues. J was trimmed by 4 bases and V by 3 bases; bases with no gene match: 10. Germline CDR1 is SGHDN and CDR2 is FVKESK. The CDR3 protein is CASSHARTGMGETQYF. The CDR3, as DNA: TGTGCCAGCAGCCATGCCCGGACAGGGATGGGAGAGACCCAGTACTTC.

The rearrangement joins TRBV19 to TRBJ2-1; 10 nucleotides line up with TRBD2. The length of the CDR3 is 15 residues. CDR1 and CDR2 (germline): LNHDA, SQIVND (reference sequence). Germline trimming cut 1 base from V and 7 bases from J; bases unmatched to any gene: 4. CDR3 DNA: TGTGCCAGTAGTATAGCGTCTAGCGGGGGAAATGAGCAGTTCTTC. It specifies CASSIASSGGNEQFF.

This clone was found a few times. This chain connects TRBV19 to TRBJ1-1; possible D gene TRBD1, 6 bases. The CDR3 loop spans 13 amino acids. CDR1 is LNHDA and CDR2 is SQIVND in the germline V gene (reference sequence). V was cut by 4 bases and J by 1 base, with 7 bases left in between. This CDR3 is CASSTGQNTEAFF. The CDR3 coding sequence is TGTGCCAGTAGTACGGGACAGAACACTGAAGCTTTCTTT.